This TCR beta chain originates from a study of blood T cells in healthy people across ages (dated by TCRdb to 2015 to 2017). Study-level background: In model experiments, roughly one uniquely barcoded TCR beta cDNA molecule per two T cells was captured by template switching. To track age-related changes in TCR beta repertoire diversity, the study relied on deep sequencing normalized with unique cDNA molecular identifiers. Four age groups were formed from the donors: young (average approximately 16 years), middle-aged (approximately 41), aged (over 55) and long-lived (roughly 88). To avoid experimental bias, donors of different ages were randomly spread across the sequencing lanes. The study analyzed two additional independent replicas of 1 million unique cDNA reads from the same blood draw for two donors, one aged 18 to 29 and one aged 80 or older.

Library prep was done by 5' RACE. The run used an Illumina HiSeq 2500. A second PCR of roughly 7 to 11 cycles was performed with a sample-barcoded 5' primer and a J-beta primer mix. A template-switch 5' adaptor carrying 12 random nucleotides introduced a unique molecular identifier onto each TCR beta cDNA molecule. Each sample yielded at least 3 million CDR3-containing paired-end reads. All of the RNA was converted into first-strand cDNA using the Mint cDNA synthesis kit, with a TRBC-specific oligonucleotide serving as the primer. After uracil-DNA glycosylase treatment, a first 18-cycle PCR used universal primers M1SS and BC2_uni_R on all cDNA. In the original analysis: For normalization, 1 million high-quality reads were randomly selected from each sample, with every read carrying a distinct molecular identifier. Instead of being binned into consensus sequences, reads with shared molecular identifiers were discarded. CDR3 identification, clonotype clustering and error correction used MiTCR with a Q25 quality threshold and the strictest error-elimination algorithm. A nonparametric unseen species model with Euler transformation was used to estimate a lower bound on total TCR beta diversity. TCRdb reran the public reads through fastp at Q25 and MiXCR, keeping productive beta chains. One record per CDR3 amino acid sequence lists the most common genes and DNA. The V and J calls follow TCRdb's processing rather than the paper's. The sample records approximately 1.5 million distinct CDR3 sequences, approximately 43% of which are singletons. Together, the top ten hold about 4.1% of the sample.

Note on this clonotype: Its binding antigen is unknown. Per-nucleotide qualities are absent, and no much larger clonotype sits a single base away.

Donors were 30 to 45 systemically healthy Caucasian individuals from Russia aged 6 to 90 years. Approximately 9.3 milliliters of peripheral blood were collected from each donor into EDTA-treated Vacutainer tubes. Ficoll-Paque density-gradient centrifugation was used to isolate PBMCs, with at least 6 million obtained per sample. Trizol reagent was used to extract total RNA from PBMCs, with at least 6 micrograms per sample. Naive CD45RAhigh/CD27high T cell percentages were measured by flow cytometry on a PBMC aliquot from every donor. Overall results and qualifications from the work: Estimates of total diversity from one million sequenced T cells were regarded as lower bounds and underestimates. Because profiling used bulk unsorted PBMCs, naive and antigen-experienced compartments could not be compared conclusively. The CMV infection status of donors was not known, potentially confounding age-related changes in expanded clonotypes. As age increased, observed TCR beta diversity per million T cells dropped in a roughly linear way, and a significant reduction was already evident by age 40. A strong correlation was found between observed TCR beta diversity and the percentage of naive T cells measured by flow cytometry. Compared with the aged group, the long-lived group had more naive CD4+ T cells, fewer expanded clones and increased TCR diversity, suggesting age selection.

The CDR3 covers 14 residues, taking in both the cysteine and the phenylalanine. Only the CDR3 portion is preserved as DNA: 42 bases, with reading frame beginning at the first base. V gives up 8 bases and J gives up 0 bases, and the segment between their germline ends measures 15 bases. CDR1 and CDR2 are drawn from the germline V gene (reference sequence): DFQATT, SNEGSKA. The chain links TRBV20-1 with TRBJ2-3, with the D gene too uncertain to name. The receptor was isolated from a woman younger than 30 in good health. The sample comprised blood. The CDR3 here reads CSPRRAASTDTQYF. The bases read TGCAGTCCCCGCCGGGCGGCTAGCACAGATACGCAGTATTTT.